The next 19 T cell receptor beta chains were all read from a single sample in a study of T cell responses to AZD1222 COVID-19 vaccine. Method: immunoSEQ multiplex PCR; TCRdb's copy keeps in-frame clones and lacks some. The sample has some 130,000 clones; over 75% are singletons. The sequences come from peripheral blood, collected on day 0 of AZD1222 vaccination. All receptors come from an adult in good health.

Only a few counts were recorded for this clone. CDR3 in DNA: TGTGCCAGCAGTCCCGCGCCAACAGGGACCTACGAGCAGTACTTC. Protein product: CASSPAPTGTYEQYF. This chain uses TRBV6-4 with TRBJ2-7, with D maybe TRBD1 (6 bases). V was cut by 5 bases and J by 2 bases, with 16 bases left in between. From germline, CDR1 is MRHNA and CDR2 SNTAGT. The CDR3 runs to 15 residues.

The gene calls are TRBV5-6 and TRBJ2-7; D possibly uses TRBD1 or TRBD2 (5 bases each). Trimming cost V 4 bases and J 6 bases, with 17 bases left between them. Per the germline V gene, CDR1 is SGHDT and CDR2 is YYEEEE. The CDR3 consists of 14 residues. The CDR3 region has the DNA TGTGCCAGCAGCCCTACGGGGCTAGTCGGCGAGCAGTACTTC. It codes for CASSPTGLVGEQYF.

The CDR3 is CASSPRGLGNQPQHF. In DNA form, the CDR3 reads TGTGCCAGCAGTCCCAGGGGGCTCGGCAATCAGCCCCAGCATTTT. The chain recombines TRBV6-2 or TRBV6-3 with TRBJ1-5; 8 bases line up with TRBD1. Germline V gene lookup returns CDR1 MNHEY and CDR2 SVGEGT. V shed 5 bases and J 2 bases; nucleotides not matched to a gene: 5. CDR3 size: 15 residues.

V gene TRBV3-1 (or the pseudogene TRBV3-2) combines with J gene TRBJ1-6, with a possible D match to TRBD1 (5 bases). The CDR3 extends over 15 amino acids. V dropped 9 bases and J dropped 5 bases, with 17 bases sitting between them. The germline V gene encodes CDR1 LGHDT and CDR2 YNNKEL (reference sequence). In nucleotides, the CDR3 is TGTGCCAGAGGGGTCTTAAGGACGGATAATTCACCCCTCCACTTT. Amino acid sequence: CARGVLRTDNSPLHF.

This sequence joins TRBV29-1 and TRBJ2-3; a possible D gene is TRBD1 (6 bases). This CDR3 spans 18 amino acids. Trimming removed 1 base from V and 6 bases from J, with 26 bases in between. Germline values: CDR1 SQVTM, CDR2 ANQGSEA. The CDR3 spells CSVEVSGPWGQVTDTQYF. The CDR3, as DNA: TGCAGCGTTGAAGTCAGTGGGCCTTGGGGGCAGGTGACCGATACGCAGTATTTT.

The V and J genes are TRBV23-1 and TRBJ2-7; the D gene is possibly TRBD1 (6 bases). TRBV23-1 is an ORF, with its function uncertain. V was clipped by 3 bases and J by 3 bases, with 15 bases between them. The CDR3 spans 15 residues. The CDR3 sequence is CASSHPAGTRYEQYF. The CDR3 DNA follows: TGCGCCAGCAGTCACCCCGCCGGGACACGCTACGAGCAGTACTTC.

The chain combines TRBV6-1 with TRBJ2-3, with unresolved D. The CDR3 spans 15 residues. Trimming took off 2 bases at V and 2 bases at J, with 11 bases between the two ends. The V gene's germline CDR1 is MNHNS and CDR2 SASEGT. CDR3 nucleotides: TGTGCCAGCAGTGAATTGGGATTCTACACAGATACGCAGTATTTT. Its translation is CASSELGFYTDTQYF.

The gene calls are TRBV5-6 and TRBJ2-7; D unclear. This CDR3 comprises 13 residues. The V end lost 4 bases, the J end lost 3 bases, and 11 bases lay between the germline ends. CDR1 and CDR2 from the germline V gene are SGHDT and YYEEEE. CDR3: CASSKQTYYEQYF. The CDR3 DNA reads TGTGCCAGCAGCAAACAAACCTACTACGAGCAGTACTTC.

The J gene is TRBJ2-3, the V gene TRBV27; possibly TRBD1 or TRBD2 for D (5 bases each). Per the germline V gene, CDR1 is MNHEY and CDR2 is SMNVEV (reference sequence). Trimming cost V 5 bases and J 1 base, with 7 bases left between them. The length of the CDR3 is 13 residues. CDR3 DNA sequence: TGTGCCAGCAGTCTGGGGGGCACAGATACGCAGTATTTT. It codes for CASSLGGTDTQYF.

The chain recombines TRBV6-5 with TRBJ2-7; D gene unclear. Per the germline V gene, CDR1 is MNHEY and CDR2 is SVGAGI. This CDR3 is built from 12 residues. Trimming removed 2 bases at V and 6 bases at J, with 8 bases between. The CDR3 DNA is TGTGCCAGCAGTTACCCCCTATCCGAGCAGTACTTC. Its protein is CASSYPLSEQYF.

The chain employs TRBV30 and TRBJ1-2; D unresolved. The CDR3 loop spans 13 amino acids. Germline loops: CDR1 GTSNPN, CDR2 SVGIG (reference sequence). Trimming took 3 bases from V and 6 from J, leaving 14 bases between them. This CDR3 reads CAWRDQFSDGYTF. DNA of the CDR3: TGTGCCTGGAGGGATCAGTTCTCTGATGGCTACACCTTC.

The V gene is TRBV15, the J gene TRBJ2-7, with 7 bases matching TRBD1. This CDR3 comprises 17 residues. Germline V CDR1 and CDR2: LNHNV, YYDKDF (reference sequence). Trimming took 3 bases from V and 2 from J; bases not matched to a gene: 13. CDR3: CATSSARQGLRAYEQYF. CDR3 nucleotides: TGTGCCACCAGCAGTGCAAGACAGGGATTAAGGGCCTACGAGCAGTACTTC.

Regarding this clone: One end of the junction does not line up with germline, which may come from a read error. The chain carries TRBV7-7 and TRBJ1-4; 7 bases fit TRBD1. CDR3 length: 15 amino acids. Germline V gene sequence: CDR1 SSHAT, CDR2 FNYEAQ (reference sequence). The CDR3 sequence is CASSVGQATNEKLFF. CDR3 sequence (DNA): TGTGCTAGCAGCGTTGGACAGGCCACTAATGAAAAACTGTTTTTT. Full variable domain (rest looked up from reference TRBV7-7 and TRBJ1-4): GAGVSQSPRYKVTKRGQDVTLRCDPISSHATLYWYQQALGQGPEFLTYFNYEAQPDKSGLPSDRFSAERPEGSISTLTIQRTEQRDSAMYRCASSVGQATNEKLFFGSGTQLSVL.

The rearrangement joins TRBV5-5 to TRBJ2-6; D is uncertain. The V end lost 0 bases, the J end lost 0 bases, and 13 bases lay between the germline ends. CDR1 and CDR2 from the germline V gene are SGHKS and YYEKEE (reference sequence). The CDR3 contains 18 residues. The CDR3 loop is CASSLGSDLSSGANVLTF. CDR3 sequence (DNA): TGTGCCAGCAGCTTGGGGTCCGATCTTAGCTCTGGGGCCAACGTCCTGACTTTC.

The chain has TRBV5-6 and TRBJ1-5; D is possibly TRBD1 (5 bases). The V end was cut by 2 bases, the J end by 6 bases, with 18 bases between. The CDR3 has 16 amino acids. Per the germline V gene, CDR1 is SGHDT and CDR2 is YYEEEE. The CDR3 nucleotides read TGTGCCAGCAGCTTAAACCTTGGCAGGGCAGGTCAGCCCCAGCATTTT. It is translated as CASSLNLGRAGQPQHF.

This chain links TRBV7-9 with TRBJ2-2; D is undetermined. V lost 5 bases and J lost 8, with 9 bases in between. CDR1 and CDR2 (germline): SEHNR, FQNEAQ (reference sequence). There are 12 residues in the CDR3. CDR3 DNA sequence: TGTGCCAGCAGCCTAAGTACTGGGGAGCTGTTTTTT. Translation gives CASSLSTGELFF.

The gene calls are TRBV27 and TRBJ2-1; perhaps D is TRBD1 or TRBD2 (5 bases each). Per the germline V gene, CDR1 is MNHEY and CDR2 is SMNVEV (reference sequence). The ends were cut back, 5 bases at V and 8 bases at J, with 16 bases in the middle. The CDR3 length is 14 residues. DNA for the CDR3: TGTGCCAGCAGTACCACCGCCCGGGGCCATGAGCAGTTCTTC. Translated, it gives CASSTTARGHEQFF.

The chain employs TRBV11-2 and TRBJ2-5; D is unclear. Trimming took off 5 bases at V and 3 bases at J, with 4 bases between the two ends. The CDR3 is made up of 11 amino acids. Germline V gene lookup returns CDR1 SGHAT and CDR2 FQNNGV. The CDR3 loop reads CASSRKETQYF. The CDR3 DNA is TGTGCCAGCAGCCGAAAAGAGACCCAGTACTTC.

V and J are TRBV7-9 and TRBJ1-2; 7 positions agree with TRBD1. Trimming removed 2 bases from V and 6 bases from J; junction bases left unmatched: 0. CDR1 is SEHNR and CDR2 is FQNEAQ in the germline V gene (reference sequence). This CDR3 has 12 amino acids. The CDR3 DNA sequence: TGTGCCAGCAGCTTAACAGGGGATGGCTACACCTTC. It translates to CASSLTGDGYTF.